The 20 T cell receptor beta chains reported below all come from one sample, sequenced in a study of T cells in Graves' hyperthyroidism and ophthalmopathy. Template material for amplifying TCR beta CDR3 regions consisted of RNA transcripts. TCR CDR3 underwent first-round RT-PCR with the HTBI primer set. TCRdb re-called the multiplex PCR reads through MiXCR, storing one row per CDR3 protein. This table holds hundreds of thousands of distinct CDR3 sequences, approximately 15% found once. Sequencing input: blood. The receptors originated from a woman aged 40-49 years with Graves' hyperthyroidism.

This clonotype was detected many times. The chain's CDR3 is CASSLPGQNEAFF. The CDR3 bases are TGTGCCAGCAGTTTACCTGGACAGAATGAAGCTTTCTTT. The chain joins TRBV28 to TRBJ1-1; a possible D gene is TRBD1 (6 bases). CDR3 length equals 13 residues. Germline CDR1 and CDR2: MDHEN and SYDVKM. The germline V and J ends were trimmed by 2 bases and 7 bases, with 11 bases remaining between them.

This clonotype was counted many times. The DNA for the CDR3 is TGTGCCAGCAGTGAGTTCAGGGCGGGAGTCGACGAGCAGTACTTC. Translated: CASSEFRAGVDEQYF. J is TRBJ2-7 and V is TRBV2; 7 bases are a match to TRBD2. This CDR3 region has 15 residues. Germline V gene sequence: CDR1 SNHLY, CDR2 FYNNEI. The V gene end was trimmed by 3 bases and the J gene end by 5 bases; junction bases not matched to a gene: 10.

In its sample, this clonotype was seen many times. The chain is built from TRBV2 and TRBJ2-7; TRBD2 agrees at 7 bases. The ends lost 4 bases at V and 0 bases at J; junction bases unmatched: 6. The CDR3 runs to 15 residues. Germline values: CDR1 SNHLY, CDR2 FYNNEI. The CDR3 loop is CASSGSGGSSYEQYF. The CDR3 nucleotides are TGTGCCAGCAGTGGCTCCGGCGGGAGCTCCTACGAGCAGTACTTC.

This clonotype was picked up many times. V and J are TRBV7-2 and TRBJ1-3; tentative D call: TRBD1 (5 bases). This CDR3 has 15 amino acids. Germline CDR1 and CDR2: SGHTA and FQGNSA. Trimming pared 1 base from V and 1 base from J, leaving 8 bases between. In DNA, the CDR3 is TGTGCCAGCAGCTTAGGCAGGGCATCTGGAAACACCATATATTTT. Protein product: CASSLGRASGNTIYF. Supplemented by reference TRBV7-2 and TRBJ1-3, the full variable domain reads GAGVSQSPSNKVTEKGKDVELRCDPISGHTALYWYRQSLGQGLEFLIYFQGNSAPDKSGLPSDRFSAERTGGSVSTLTIQRTQQEDSAVYLCASSLGRASGNTIYFGEGSWLTVV.

The V gene is TRBV2, the J gene TRBJ2-7; 10 nucleotides agree with TRBD2. CDR1 is SNHLY, CDR2 FYNNEI, per germline. V trimming: 7 bases; J trimming: 7 bases; junction bases outside the gene matches: 13. This CDR3 region has 15 residues. The CDR3 region has the DNA TGTGCCAGCATGTCAGGTTCTAGCGGGAGTTTAGAGCAGTACTTC. It is translated as CASMSGSSGSLEQYF.

CDR3 amino acids: CASRGGGSGNTIYF. Here the CDR3 DNA reads TGTGCCAGCAGAGGTGGAGGGTCTGGAAACACCATATATTTT. V gene TRBV6-2 or TRBV6-3 combines with J gene TRBJ1-3; D gene unclear. Trimming took 6 bases from V and 1 from J, leaving 10 bases between them. The germline V gene has CDR1 MNHEY and CDR2 SVGEGT. This CDR3 comprises 14 residues.

In its sample, this clonotype was seen many times. The chain couples TRBV11-2 to TRBJ1-6, with D uncertain. Germline CDR1 SGHAT, CDR2 FQNNGV. Trimming pared 6 bases from V and 5 bases from J, leaving 14 bases between. The CDR3 runs 15 residues. CDR3 loop: CASSWGTSDNSPLHF. Written as DNA, the CDR3 is TGTGCCAGCAGTTGGGGAACATCGGATAATTCACCCCTCCACTTT.

The sample holds a few counts of this clonotype. The chain recombines TRBV5-6 with TRBJ2-2; D is perhaps TRBD2 (6 bases). Germline V lookup: CDR1 SGHDT, CDR2 YYEEEE. V dropped 3 bases and J dropped 6 bases, with 15 bases sitting between them. The length of the CDR3 is 15 residues. CDR3 bases: TGTGCCAGCAGCTCGGGACTCTACCTACCCGGGGAGCTGTTTTTT. Protein: CASSSGLYLPGELFF.

The sample holds many counts of this clonotype. The chain links TRBV2 to TRBJ2-5, with D possibly TRBD2 on 5 matching bases. Per the germline V gene, CDR1 is SNHLY and CDR2 is FYNNEI. The V gene lost 6 bases and the J gene lost 1 base, with 15 bases spanning the gap. This CDR3 has 15 amino acids. The CDR3 DNA is TGTGCCAGCAGCGGGAACAGTGGTGGCCAAGAGACCCAGTACTTC. Translating gives CASSGNSGGQETQYF.

This clonotype was detected a few times. J is TRBJ2-3 and V is TRBV3-1; 8 bases are shared with TRBD1. V lost 3 bases and J lost 6; bases outside the gene matches: 11. CDR3 length equals 16 residues. In germline, CDR1 is LGHDT, CDR2 YNNKEL (reference sequence). DNA of the CDR3: TGTGCCAGCAGCCAGGATACTCAGACAGGGGCCGATACGCAGTATTTT. Its protein product is CASSQDTQTGADTQYF.

Notes on this clonotype: Just one base apart from a much larger clone, this may be a read error. CDR3 in amino acids: CASSPTGTPVEEQFF. The CDR3 coding sequence is TGTGCCAGCTCACCCACCGGGACTCCTGTCGAGGAGCAGTTCTTC. This chain links TRBV18 with TRBJ2-1; a possible D gene is TRBD2 (6 bases). This CDR3 has 15 residues. CDR1 KGHSH and CDR2 LQKENI come from the germline V gene. The V and J ends lost 3 bases and 10 bases respectively, with 19 bases between them. The entire variable domain, with the rest obtained from reference TRBV18 and TRBJ2-1, is as follows: NAGVMQNPRHLVRRRGQEARLRCSPMKGHSHVYWYRQLPEEGLKFMVYLQKENIIDESGMPKERFSAEFPKEGPSILRIQQVVRGDSAAYFCASSPTGTPVEEQFFGPGTRLTVL.

The chain links TRBV6-2 or TRBV6-3 to TRBJ2-1; the match to TRBD2 covers 9 bases. The germline gives CDR1 MNHEY, CDR2 SVGEGT. This CDR3 spans 17 amino acids. V trimming: 4 bases; J trimming: 6 bases; junction bases outside the gene matches: 13. As DNA, the CDR3 is TGTGCCAGCAGTTTAATCCATGGGACTAGCTTTCCCAATGAGCAGTTCTTC. Amino acid sequence: CASSLIHGTSFPNEQFF.

This clonotype was recorded at least ten times. This chain uses TRBV19 with TRBJ2-1, with TRBD2 matching 11 bases. Germline-derived CDR1 and CDR2 are LNHDA and SQIVND (reference sequence). With 4 bases clipped from V and 0 bases from J, the junction kept 5 bases outside the gene matches. CDR3 size: 17 residues. Here the CDR3 DNA reads TGTGCCAGTAGTACAGGACTAGCGGGTTTCTCCTACAATGAGCAGTTCTTC. It translates to CASSTGLAGFSYNEQFF.

The V and J genes are TRBV5-4 and TRBJ2-3; D not certain. V was pared by 1 base and J by 6 bases, with 6 bases between. Germline V gene sequence: CDR1 SGHNT, CDR2 YYREEE (reference sequence). This CDR3 has 12 amino acids. CDR3 loop: CASSLYSDTQYF. In DNA form, the CDR3 reads TGTGCCAGCAGCTTGTACAGCGATACGCAGTATTTT.

In this sample, this clonotype turned up many times. The V gene is TRBV6-4, the J gene TRBJ1-5; 8 bases match TRBD1. J gave up 1 base and V 6 bases, and 8 bases lay outside the gene matches. Germline V gene sequence: CDR1 MRHNA, CDR2 SNTAGT. This CDR3 has 16 amino acids. The CDR3 loop is CASRPSTGGSNQPQHF. The CDR3, as DNA: TGTGCCAGCAGGCCCTCAACAGGGGGGAGCAATCAGCCCCAGCATTTT.

Only a few counts were recorded for this clonotype. This rearrangement joins TRBV11-2 to TRBJ1-1, with D tentatively TRBD1 (6 bases). Trimming removed 5 bases from V and 6 bases from J, with 16 bases in between. CDR1 is SGHAT and CDR2 is FQNNGV in the germline V gene. This CDR3 has 14 amino acids. The CDR3: CASSTKTGFPEAFF. The CDR3 DNA reads TGTGCCAGCAGCACGAAAACAGGGTTCCCTGAAGCTTTCTTT.

The chain is built from TRBV9 and TRBJ2-7; perhaps TRBD1 as D (6 bases). Germline values: CDR1 SGDLS, CDR2 YYNGEE. Trimming stripped 4 bases from V and 7 bases from J, with 9 bases between. The CDR3 sequence is 11 residues long. This chain's CDR3 is CASSSTGEQYF. Written as DNA, the CDR3 is TGTGCCAGCAGCTCTACAGGGGAGCAGTACTTC.

The genes are TRBV20-1 and TRBJ2-3; TRBD2 matches 9 bases. The CDR3 length is 19 residues. Germline loops: CDR1 DFQATT, CDR2 SNEGSKA (reference sequence). J lost 1 base, V lost 2 bases, and 16 bases had no gene match. CDR3 amino acids: CSARKAGGEEGGGTDTQYF. The CDR3, as DNA: TGCAGTGCTAGAAAAGCGGGAGGTGAAGAAGGTGGGGGCACAGATACGCAGTATTTT.

This clonotype was seen repeatedly, ten times or more. The chain couples TRBV6-1 to TRBJ2-1; D unresolved. Germline V gene lookup returns CDR1 MNHNS and CDR2 SASEGT. V lost 2 bases and J lost 5, with 16 bases in between. The CDR3 sequence is 16 residues long. CDR3 DNA sequence: TGTGCCAGCAGTGAACCCCTCGCGACGGTAAACAATGAGCAGTTCTTC. Protein sequence: CASSEPLATVNNEQFF.

This clonotype was seen once. This chain connects TRBV28 to TRBJ2-3; TRBD2 is a possible D gene (6 bases). The CDR3 is 16 amino acids. CDR1 is MDHEN, CDR2 SYDVKM, per germline. With 6 bases removed from V and 0 bases from J, the gap between germline ends came to 16 bases. The chain's CDR3 is CASSLIGGWSTDTQYF. The CDR3 DNA sequence: TGTGCCAGCAGCTTAATTGGGGGGTGGAGCACAGATACGCAGTATTTT.